These T cell receptor beta chains were read from a single sample in a study of blood T cells in healthy people across ages. MiXCR, applied by TCRdb to the 5' RACE reads, yields one record per CDR3 protein. This repertoire shows roughly 680,000 distinct CDR3 sequences, roughly 21% found once; its top ten account for roughly 3.6%. Sequenced: blood. Receptor source: a man between 65 and 85 years old in good health. Both conserved end residues are part of each CDR3. Fields, in order: V gene, D gene, clone size, J gene, CDR3 DNA, CDR3 protein. D genes are given only for firm matches. Only part of the rows carry a size: once, few, many, or a class if the clone is expanded.

TRBV4-1,-,many,TRBJ1-5,TGCGCCAGCAGCCAAGAAAAGGGAAATCAGCCCCAGCATTTT,CASSQEKGNQPQHF
TRBV28,-,-,TRBJ2-5,TGTGCCACCCAGTCGGCCGGGGAGGCCCAGTACTTC,CATQSAGEAQYF
TRBV29-1,-,-,TRBJ2-1,TGCAGCGTTGAAGACCGGACAGAAAGCAATGAGCAGTTCTTC,CSVEDRTESNEQFF
TRBV18,-,-,TRBJ1-1,TGTGCCAGCTCACCGGCCCAGGCCGGGACTGAAGCTTTCTTT,CASSPAQAGTEAFF
TRBV5-1,-,few,TRBJ2-5,TGCGCCAGCAGCCCTCGACAGGGAGGCCAGACCCAGTACTTC,CASSPRQGGQTQYF
TRBV20-1,TRBD2,few,TRBJ2-1,TGCAGTGCTCCGGGACTAGTAAACAATGAGCAGTTCTTC,CSAPGLVNNEQFF
TRBV19,-,few,TRBJ2-1,TGTGCCAGTAGTATAGGAGGGCCTAATGAGCAGTTCTTC,CASSIGGPNEQFF
TRBV29-1,-,-,TRBJ2-1,TGCAGCGTTGACACTAGTTCCTACAATGAGCAGTTCTTC,CSVDTSSYNEQFF
TRBV5-1,-,-,TRBJ2-5,TGCGCCAGCAGACCTACAACGGGGGTCGGAGAGACCCAGTACTTC,CASRPTTGVGETQYF
TRBV6-6,TRBD1,-,TRBJ2-3,TGTGCCAGCAGCCGGGGACAGGCCGAAACCACAGATACGCAGTATTTT,CASSRGQAETTDTQYF
TRBV6-6,-,-,TRBJ2-5,TGTGCCAGCAGTAAACTAGGGATAGAGACCCAGTACTTC,CASSKLGIETQYF
TRBV7-8,TRBD2,-,TRBJ2-5,TGTGCCAGCAGCTTATCGGGGACTAGCGGGTACCAAGAGACCCAGTACTTC,CASSLSGTSGYQETQYF
TRBV6-2/TRBV6-3,TRBD1,-,TRBJ2-1,TGTGCCAGCACTGACAGGGGGCCCCCCAATGAGCAGTTCTTC,CASTDRGPPNEQFF
TRBV5-1,-,few,TRBJ2-7,TGCGCCAGCAGCTTGAGCGTGCAGGGCGAGCAGTACTTC,CASSLSVQGEQYF
TRBV3-1,-,-,TRBJ2-1,TGTGCCAGCAGCCATGGGAGGTTCGGGGTTAACAATGAGCAGTTCTTC,CASSHGRFGVNNEQFF
TRBV7-2,TRBD2,few,TRBJ2-3,TGTGCCAGCAGCCCAATACTAGCGGGAGGGGCAGATACGCAGTATTTT,CASSPILAGGADTQYF
TRBV7-9,-,few,TRBJ2-3,TGCGCCAGCAGCTTAATTAGTGACTCCCGCACAGATACGCAGTATTTT,CASSLISDSRTDTQYF
TRBV14,TRBD1,-,TRBJ1-2,TGTGCCAGCAGCCAAGGAGAAGGCAGGGGGTTTGGCTACACCTTC,CASSQGEGRGFGYTF
TRBV14,-,-,TRBJ2-5,TGTGCCAGCAGCCAAGGAGTCGGTCAGCAAGAGACCCAGTACTTC,CASSQGVGQQETQYF
TRBV20-1,TRBD1,many,TRBJ2-3,TGCAGTGCTAGAGGGCACCCGGGACAGGGGGTTCCAGATACGCAGTATTTT,CSARGHPGQGVPDTQYF
TRBV7-2,TRBD1,few,TRBJ2-1,TGTGCCAGCAGCCCGGACAGGGCTTACAATGAGCAGTTCTTC,CASSPDRAYNEQFF
TRBV29-1,-,-,TRBJ1-1,TGCAGCGTTGAAGGTTTTGGGCGAGGGAACACTGAAGCTTTCTTT,CSVEGFGRGNTEAFF
TRBV21-1,-,few,TRBJ2-7,TGTGCCAGCAGCAAAGACGCTAGCGGGAGTACCTACGAGCAGTACTTC,CASSKDASGSTYEQYF
TRBV29-1,-,-,TRBJ2-1,TGCAGCGTTGAGAACGGGCCCAATGAGCAGTTCTTC,CSVENGPNEQFF
TRBV28,-,-,TRBJ2-7,TGTACCAGCAGTTTCAGCCTAAACAGGGCCCGGGAGAAGCACTACGAGCAGTACTTC,CTSSFSLNRAREKHYEQYF
TRBV5-1,TRBD2,many,TRBJ2-6,TGCGCCAGCAGCTTGGACGGTACTAGCGGCTCTGGGGCCAACGTCCTGACTTTC,CASSLDGTSGSGANVLTF